These 17 T cell receptor beta chains share one sample of origin, sequenced in a study of lymphopenia after photon versus proton radiotherapy. Measured with immunoSEQ multiplex PCR; TCRdb has only the in-frame clones, and not every one. The data hold 20,000 to 30,000 clones, with 65% to 85% observed a single time. The specimen was peripheral blood, collected from a patient treated with proton-based radiotherapy. These receptors were obtained from a woman in her seventies with pancreatic cancer.

This chain links TRBV6-5 with TRBJ1-1; D gene unclear. The CDR3 spans 14 residues. Germline V CDR1 and CDR2: MNHEY, SVGAGI. V was trimmed by 7 bases and J by 4 bases, leaving 16 bases between them. The CDR3 sequence: CASMRVPLGTEAFF. DNA for the CDR3: TGTGCCAGCATGAGGGTTCCGTTGGGCACTGAAGCTTTCTTT.

The CDR3 nucleotides read TGCGCCAGCAGCCAAGATCGACCTAGCGGGAGGACAGATACGCAGTATTTT. Its protein is CASSQDRPSGRTDTQYF. The gene calls are TRBV4-3 and TRBJ2-3; 11 nucleotides agree with TRBD2. The germline V gene has CDR1 LGHNA and CDR2 YSLEER. Trimming at V came to 0 bases and at J to 3 bases, leaving 5 bases not matched to a gene. The CDR3 sequence is 17 residues long.

This clone was seen just once. V gene TRBV18 combines with J gene TRBJ2-7; the D gene is possibly TRBD2 (6 bases). V gave up 0 bases and J gave up 6 bases, with 12 bases separating them. Germline V gene data show CDR1 as KGHSH and CDR2 as LQKENI. The CDR3 extends over 14 amino acids. CDR3 DNA: TGTGCCAGCTCACCACCGGAGGGGAAGGGCGAGCAGTACTTC. Translating it yields CASSPPEGKGEQYF.

This clone has only a few counts. V gene TRBV5-4 combines with J gene TRBJ1-6; perhaps TRBD1 as D (5 bases). V was pared by 1 base and J by 5 bases, with 13 bases between. The CDR3 extends over 16 amino acids. Germline V CDR1 and CDR2: SGHNT, YYREEE (reference sequence). The CDR3 DNA sequence: TGTGCCAGCAGCTTGCGGCCCACGGGGGATAATTCACCCCTCCACTTT. It specifies CASSLRPTGDNSPLHF. The full variable domain, in which reference TRBV5-4 and TRBJ1-6 provide the parts outside the CDR3, is ETGVTQSPTHLIKTRGQQVTLRCSSQSGHNTVSWYQQALGQGPQFIFQYYREEENGRGNFPPRFSGLQFPNYSSELNVNALELDDSALYLCASSLRPTGDNSPLHFGNGTRLTVT.

This chain joins TRBV7-9 and TRBJ2-1, with TRBD2 matching 11 bases. Germline assignment: CDR1 SEHNR and CDR2 FQNEAQ (reference sequence). J gave up 10 bases and V 5 bases, and 10 bases lay outside the gene matches. The length of the CDR3 is 15 residues. CDR3 sequence: CASSRTSGPAGEQFF. DNA of the CDR3: TGTGCCAGCAGCCGGACTAGCGGGCCTGCCGGGGAGCAGTTCTTC.

This clone was detected only once. This chain connects TRBV27 to TRBJ1-2; TRBD1 matches at 8 bases. The CDR3 runs 18 residues. Germline V gives CDR1 MNHEY, CDR2 SMNVEV (reference sequence). Trimming removed 0 bases from V and 5 bases from J; junction bases left unmatched: 14. CDR3 region: CASSLSMPPPGGSYGYTF. Written as DNA, the CDR3 is TGTGCCAGCAGTTTATCGATGCCCCCGCCAGGGGGCTCGTATGGCTACACCTTC.

The chain couples TRBV11-1 to TRBJ2-5; possible D gene TRBD2, 6 bases. V gave up 4 bases and J gave up 5 bases, with 11 bases separating them. Germline loops: CDR1 SGHAT, CDR2 FQDESV (reference sequence). The CDR3 runs 13 residues. CDR3 loop: CASSWGDGETQYF. The DNA of the CDR3 is TGTGCCAGCAGCTGGGGGGACGGGGAGACCCAGTACTTC.

This chain joins TRBV27 and TRBJ1-1; D may be TRBD1 (6 bases). The V gene lost 0 bases and the J gene lost 7 bases, with 21 bases spanning the gap. The CDR3 has 17 residues. Germline CDR1 MNHEY, CDR2 SMNVEV (reference sequence). The CDR3 DNA follows: TGTGCCAGCAGTTTATCAGGGGGAGGAGCCAGCCCCTATGAAGCTTTCTTT. It translates to CASSLSGGGASPYEAFF.

The chain is built from TRBV4-2 and TRBJ2-7; 8 nucleotides align to TRBD2. V lost 4 bases and J lost 0; bases outside the gene matches: 8. CDR1 is LGHNA and CDR2 is YNFKEQ in the germline V gene. The CDR3 has 16 amino acids. The CDR3 loop is CASSRSLAESSYEQYF. The CDR3 region has the DNA TGTGCCAGCAGCCGCTCACTAGCGGAAAGCTCCTACGAGCAGTACTTC.

This clone showed up just once. The chain employs TRBV7-8 and TRBJ2-3, with D perhaps matching TRBD1 or TRBD2 (5 bases each). The germline gives CDR1 SGHVS, CDR2 FQNEAQ. CDR3 size: 14 residues. Trimming cost V 5 bases and J 6 bases, with 15 bases left between them. This chain's CDR3 is CASSPTRDADTQYF. Written as DNA, the CDR3 is TGTGCCAGCAGCCCAACAAGGGACGCTGATACGCAGTATTTT.

V gene TRBV19 combines with J gene TRBJ1-2; maybe TRBD1 (5 bases). Germline V gene sequence: CDR1 LNHDA, CDR2 SQIVND (reference sequence). This CDR3 is 14 amino acids long. V shed 6 bases and J shed 2 bases, with 13 bases lying between them. The CDR3 loop reads CASSGMGGNYGYTF. The CDR3 DNA follows: TGTGCCAGTAGCGGGATGGGGGGGAACTATGGCTACACCTTC.

The chain combines TRBV11-2 with TRBJ1-1, with D maybe TRBD1 (6 bases). Germline CDR1 is SGHAT and CDR2 is FQNNGV. Trimming removed 6 bases at V and 5 bases at J, with 16 bases between. This CDR3 has 14 residues. The DNA for the CDR3 is TGTGCCAGCAGTTCTTCACAGGGAAGTACTGAAGCTTTCTTT. As protein: CASSSSQGSTEAFF.

The chain carries TRBV12-5 and TRBJ1-1, with 9 bases fitting TRBD1. This CDR3 comprises 16 residues. V gave up 5 bases and J gave up 5 bases; unmatched junction bases: 12. CDR1 is LGHNT, CDR2 FRNRAP, per germline. The CDR3 coding sequence is TGTGCTAGTGGTGAGGGACAGGGCTCGGGGAGAACTGAAGCTTTCTTT. Its translation is CASGEGQGSGRTEAFF.

DNA for the CDR3: TGTGCCAGTTCCGCAGGGGGCGGAGGGGATGAAAAACTGTTTTTT. Its translation is CASSAGGGGDEKLFF. This chain connects TRBV19 to TRBJ1-4; 8 nucleotides agree with TRBD1. Germline CDR1 reads LNHDA; CDR2 reads SQIVND (reference sequence). This CDR3 spans 15 amino acids. The junction had 11 bases not matched to a gene; V was cut back by 8 bases and J by 6 bases.

The count of this clone is one. This chain uses TRBV5-1 with TRBJ2-7, with a tentative D call TRBD1 (6 bases). This CDR3 has 15 amino acids. Trimming took 0 bases from V and 3 from J, leaving 13 bases between them. Germline V gene sequence: CDR1 SGHRS, CDR2 YFSETQ. DNA of the CDR3: TGCGCCAGCAGCTTGGACCCGGACAGCTTCTACGAGCAGTACTTC. Translated: CASSLDPDSFYEQYF.

The chain links TRBV12-5 to TRBJ2-2; TRBD1 matches 7 bases. Germline lookup yields CDR1 LGHNT and CDR2 FRNRAP. The junction had 23 bases not matched to a gene; V was cut back by 0 bases and J by 4 bases. The CDR3 is 22 amino acids. The CDR3 region has the DNA TGTGCTAGTGGTTTGGTAGTTGCTTCGGGACAGCCTTCTCCGTGGGCCACCGGGGAGCTGTTTTTT. Its protein product is CASGLVVASGQPSPWATGELFF.

The chain carries TRBV2 and TRBJ1-1, with a weak D call TRBD1 (6 bases). This CDR3 contains 15 residues. Germline CDR1 and CDR2: SNHLY and FYNNEI. V lost 2 bases, J lost 5 bases, and 15 bases lay in between. The CDR3 loop is CASSESQQGRTEAFF. The DNA for the CDR3 is TGTGCCAGCAGTGAATCACAACAGGGAAGGACTGAAGCTTTCTTT.